These 6 T cell receptor beta chains were all obtained from the same sample, sequenced in a study of blood T cell repertoires in COVID-19. Sequencing used immunoSEQ multiplex PCR; TCRdb keeps in-frame clones, though not all of them. The sample carries approximately 260,000 clones, approximately 87% recorded once. Sample: peripheral blood. These receptors all stem from a human donor in a cohort sampled during active COVID-19.

The V call is TRBV7-6, the J call TRBJ2-2; 7 bases line up with TRBD1. There are 16 residues in the CDR3. V lost 7 bases, J lost 4 bases, and 12 bases stayed unmatched. Germline CDR1 reads SGHVS; CDR2 reads FNYEAQ. The CDR3 DNA is TGTGCCAGCACCCCACGAGGATCAGGGGGCACCGGGGAGCTGTTTTTT. It specifies CASTPRGSGGTGELFF.

CDR3 in amino acids: CASSLFRTSGSNTGELFF. Here the CDR3 DNA reads TGTGCCAGCAGCCTATTTAGGACTAGCGGCTCGAACACCGGGGAGCTGTTTTTT. The chain employs TRBV3-1 (or the pseudogene TRBV3-2) and TRBJ2-2, with 10 bases lining up with TRBD2. Unmatched junction bases numbered 8, after V lost 4 bases and J lost 0 bases. The germline V gene encodes CDR1 LGHDT and CDR2 YNNKEL (reference sequence). The CDR3 totals 18 residues.

This clone was detected only a few times. V is TRBV5-1 and J is TRBJ2-7; 8 nucleotides line up with TRBD2. Trimming took 2 bases from V and 7 from J; bases not matched to a gene: 11. This CDR3 spans 15 amino acids. Per germline, CDR1 SGHRS and CDR2 YFSETQ. CDR3 loop: CASSLAPGGPWEQYF. The CDR3 DNA sequence: TGCGCCAGCAGCTTAGCCCCGGGAGGGCCGTGGGAGCAGTACTTC.

The genes are TRBV2 and TRBJ2-5; 7 nucleotides line up with TRBD2. The germline CDR1 and CDR2 sequences are SNHLY and FYNNEI. The CDR3 length is 15 residues. Germline trimming cut 6 bases from V and 5 bases from J; bases unmatched to any gene: 12. The CDR3 bases are TGTGCCAGCAGATCTGAGCGGGGTCGCGGGGAGACCCAGTACTTC. Amino acids: CASRSERGRGETQYF. Drawing the rest from reference TRBV2 and TRBJ2-5, the complete variable domain is EPEVTQTPSHQVTQMGQEVILRCVPISNHLYFYWYRQILGQKVEFLVSFYNNEISEKSEIFDDQFSVERPDGSNFTLKIRSTKLEDSAMYFCASRSERGRGETQYFGPGTRLLVL.

This chain uses TRBV4-2 with TRBJ2-7; TRBD2 might be the D (6 bases). CDR3 size: 15 residues. CDR1 is LGHNA, CDR2 YNFKEQ, per germline. Trimming stripped 4 bases from V and 5 bases from J, with 18 bases between. CDR3 amino acids: CASSPFGTAYDEQYF. The CDR3 bases are TGTGCCAGCAGCCCGTTCGGGACTGCGTACGACGAGCAGTACTTC.

J is TRBJ1-2 and V is TRBV9; the match to TRBD1 covers 8 bases. V shed 3 bases and J 6 bases; nucleotides not matched to a gene: 4. The V gene's germline CDR1 is SGDLS and CDR2 YYNGEE. This CDR3 has 13 residues. The CDR3 nucleotides read TGTGCCAGCAGCGAAGACAGGGGCCATGGCTACACCTTC. Amino acid sequence: CASSEDRGHGYTF.